Shown below are 8 T cell receptor beta chains from a single sample sequenced in a study of somatic mutations in cytotoxic T cells in rheumatoid arthritis. Method: immunoSEQ multiplex PCR; TCRdb's copy keeps in-frame clones and lacks some. The data contain around 7,400 clones, 80% to 90% of them seen just once; the ten biggest clones take up around 28%. The sequenced sample was CD8+ T cells sorted from blood. The receptors were sampled from a woman between 65 and 79 years old with rheumatoid arthritis.

The rearrangement uses TRBV5-6 and TRBJ2-2, with 7 bases aligning to TRBD1. The V and J ends lost 0 bases and 5 bases, in that order; junction bases with no gene match: 4. CDR1 is SGHDT, CDR2 YYEEEE, per germline. This CDR3 is built from 15 residues. As DNA, the CDR3 is TGTGCCAGCAGCTTGGACCTACAGGGGACCGGGGAGCTGTTTTTT. This sequence encodes CASSLDLQGTGELFF. The full variable domain, completed using reference TRBV5-6 and TRBJ2-2, is DAGVTQSPTHLIKTRGQQVTLRCSPKSGHDTVSWYQQALGQGPQFIFQYYEEEERQRGNFPDRFSGHQFPNYSSELNVNALLLGDSALYLCASSLDLQGTGELFFGEGSRLTVL.

This rearrangement joins TRBV13 to TRBJ2-1; 8 nucleotides match TRBD2. The CDR3 runs 18 residues. The germline V gene has CDR1 PRHDT and CDR2 FYEKMQ (reference sequence). The junction had 11 bases not matched to a gene; V was cut back by 4 bases and J by 0 bases. The CDR3 coding sequence is TGTGCCAGCAGCTCCCATGGACTAGCAATGAGCTCCTACAATGAGCAGTTCTTC. It is translated as CASSSHGLAMSSYNEQFF.

V usage is TRBV29-1 and J usage is TRBJ2-5; 9 bases are a match to TRBD1. The CDR3 length is 16 residues. V lost 1 base, J lost 1 base, and 7 bases stayed unmatched. The germline V gene has CDR1 SQVTM and CDR2 ANQGSEA. CDR3 coding DNA: TGCAGCGTTGAAGGACAGGGGGTACCACCCCAAGAGACCCAGTACTTC. It yields the protein CSVEGQGVPPQETQYF.

The chain combines TRBV19 with TRBJ2-1; D gene unclear. Germline CDR1 is LNHDA and CDR2 is SQIVND (reference sequence). The CDR3 covers 15 residues. The V gene lost 9 bases and the J gene lost 1 base, with 16 bases spanning the gap. The CDR3 protein is CASSVAVPSYNEQFF. CDR3 nucleotides: TGTGCCAGCTCCGTCGCGGTACCTTCCTACAATGAGCAGTTCTTC.

The CDR3 is CASSPGVGYEQYF. CDR3 nucleotide sequence: TGCGCCAGCAGTCCTGGAGTTGGCTACGAGCAGTACTTC. The genes are TRBV5-1 and TRBJ2-7; D unresolved. The germline gives CDR1 SGHRS, CDR2 YFSETQ. The CDR3 covers 13 residues. The V end was cut by 5 bases, the J end by 3 bases, with 12 bases between.

The rearrangement links TRBV9 to TRBJ2-1; 7 nucleotides align to TRBD2. CDR3 length equals 16 residues. Trimming at V came to 4 bases and at J to 0 bases, leaving 7 bases not matched to a gene. Germline CDR1 and CDR2: SGDLS and YYNGEE. The CDR3 sequence is CASSQPLADSYNEQFF. CDR3 sequence (DNA): TGTGCCAGCAGCCAACCGCTAGCGGACTCCTACAATGAGCAGTTCTTC. The full variable domain, in which reference TRBV9 and TRBJ2-1 provide the parts outside the CDR3, is DSGVTQTPKHLITATGQRVTLRCSPRSGDLSVYWYQQSLDQGLQFLIQYYNGEERAKGNILERFSAQQFPDLHSELNLSSLELGDSALYFCASSQPLADSYNEQFFGPGTRLTVL.

This rearrangement joins TRBV4-1 to TRBJ1-5, with D maybe TRBD1 (6 bases). The V gene lost 6 bases and the J gene lost 4 bases, with 10 bases spanning the gap. Germline assignment: CDR1 MGHRA and CDR2 YSYEKL. The CDR3 totals 13 residues. CDR3 protein: CASRGGGNQPQHF. In nucleotides, the CDR3 is TGCGCCAGCAGAGGGGGGGGGAATCAGCCCCAGCATTTT.

In this sample, this clone turned up a few times. The chain links TRBV5-8 to TRBJ1-3; the D gene is possibly TRBD1 (5 bases). The CDR3 has 15 residues. Germline assignment: CDR1 SGHTS and CDR2 YDEGEE. The V gene lost 10 bases and the J gene lost 0 bases, with 17 bases spanning the gap. The CDR3 DNA reads TGTGCCTTCCCCATTAGGGGTGGCTCTGGAAACACCATATATTTT. Residues: CAFPIRGGSGNTIYF.